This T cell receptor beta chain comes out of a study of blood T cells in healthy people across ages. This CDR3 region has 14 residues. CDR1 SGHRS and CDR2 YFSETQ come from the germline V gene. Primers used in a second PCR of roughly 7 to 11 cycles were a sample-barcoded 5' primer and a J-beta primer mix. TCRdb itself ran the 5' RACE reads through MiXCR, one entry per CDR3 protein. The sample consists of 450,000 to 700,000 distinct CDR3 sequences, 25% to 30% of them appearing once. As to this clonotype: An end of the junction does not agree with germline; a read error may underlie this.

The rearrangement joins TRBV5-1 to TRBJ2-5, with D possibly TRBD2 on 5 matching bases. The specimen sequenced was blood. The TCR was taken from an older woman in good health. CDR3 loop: CASSLVRGQEPQYF. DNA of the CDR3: TGCGCCAGCAGCTTGGTGAGAGGGCAAGAGCCCCAGTACTTC.